The sample holds many counts of the clone carrying this TCR beta chain. Its antigen is unidentified. RNA transcripts served as the template for amplifying TCR beta CDR3 regions. The HTBI primer set served for first-round RT-PCR of the TCR CDR3. TCRdb processed the multiplex PCR reads anew with MiXCR; each CDR3 protein has one entry. The sample contains some 350,000 distinct CDR3 sequences, around 15% of which appear only once. This sample is drawn from a study of T cells in Graves' hyperthyroidism and ophthalmopathy. Findings of the study overall: Also found in blood were most expanded thyroid clonotypes above 0.001.

The V and J ends lost 5 bases and 5 bases, in that order; junction bases with no gene match: 11. The CDR3 runs to 16 residues. Germline loops: CDR1 MNHNS, CDR2 SASEGT. Exclusion of a patient resulted from uncontrolled infection, other autoimmune disease, pregnancy or lactation. The PBMCs were taken from approximately 9 ml of fresh peripheral blood. The chain links TRBV6-1 to TRBJ2-1, with TRBD2 matching over 8 bases. Input material: blood. This TCR was recovered from a woman aged 40 to 50 with Graves' ophthalmopathy. The CDR3 here is CASSKWLAGLDNEQFF. The CDR3 DNA reads as TGTGCCAGCAGTAAATGGCTAGCGGGTCTGGACAATGAGCAGTTCTTC.